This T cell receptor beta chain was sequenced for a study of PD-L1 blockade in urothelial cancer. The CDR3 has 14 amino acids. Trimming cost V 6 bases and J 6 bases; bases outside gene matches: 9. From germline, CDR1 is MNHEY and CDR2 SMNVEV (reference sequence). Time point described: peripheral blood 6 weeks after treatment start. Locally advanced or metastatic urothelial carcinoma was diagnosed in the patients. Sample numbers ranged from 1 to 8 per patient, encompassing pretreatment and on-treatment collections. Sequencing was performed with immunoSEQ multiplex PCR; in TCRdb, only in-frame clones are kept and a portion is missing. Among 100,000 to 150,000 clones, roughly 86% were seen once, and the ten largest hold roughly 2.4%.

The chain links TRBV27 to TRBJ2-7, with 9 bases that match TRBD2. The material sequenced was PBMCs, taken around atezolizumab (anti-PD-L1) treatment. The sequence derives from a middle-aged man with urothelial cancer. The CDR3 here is CASSQIAGVLEQYF. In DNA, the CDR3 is TGTGCCAGCAGCCAGATAGCGGGAGTCCTCGAGCAGTACTTC.